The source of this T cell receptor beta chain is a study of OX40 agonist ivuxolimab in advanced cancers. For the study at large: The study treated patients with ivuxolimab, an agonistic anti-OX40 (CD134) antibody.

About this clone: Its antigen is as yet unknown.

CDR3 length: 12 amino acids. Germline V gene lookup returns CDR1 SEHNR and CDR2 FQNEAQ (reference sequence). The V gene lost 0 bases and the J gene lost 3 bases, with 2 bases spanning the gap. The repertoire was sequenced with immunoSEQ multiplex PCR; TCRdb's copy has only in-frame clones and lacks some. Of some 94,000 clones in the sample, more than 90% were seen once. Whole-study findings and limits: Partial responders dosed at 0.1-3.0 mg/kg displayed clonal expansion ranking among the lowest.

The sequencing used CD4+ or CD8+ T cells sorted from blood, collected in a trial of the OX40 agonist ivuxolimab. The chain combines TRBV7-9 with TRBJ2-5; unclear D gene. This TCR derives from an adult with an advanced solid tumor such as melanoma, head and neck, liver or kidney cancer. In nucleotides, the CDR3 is TGTGCCAGCAGCTTAGCTAAAGAGACCCAGTACTTC. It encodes CASSLAKETQYF.